What follows are 24 T cell receptor beta chains derived from one specimen sequenced in a study of CD8 T cells in Susac syndrome. RNA totalling roughly 0.45 to 1 ug underwent reverse transcription with random hexamers. Each CDR3 protein is one row after TCRdb ran MiXCR on the immunoSEQ multiplex PCR reads. The sample yields 150,000 to 200,000 distinct CDR3 sequences, roughly nine tenths seen once. Sequencing used CD4+ T cells from PBMCs. These receptors were taken from a human donor in good health.

V and J are TRBV20-1 and TRBJ1-1; TRBD1 agrees at 8 bases. The J segment lost 10 bases and the V segment lost 7 bases, leaving 11 bases of the junction unmatched. The CDR3 contains 12 residues. The V gene's germline CDR1 is DFQATT and CDR2 SNEGSKA (reference sequence). In DNA, the CDR3 is TGCAGTGTAGGGACAGGCCCTCCTCCAGCTTTCTTT. It specifies CSVGTGPPPAFF.

This chain uses TRBV5-1 with TRBJ2-3, with D perhaps assigned TRBD1 or TRBD2 (5 bases each). CDR1 is SGHRS and CDR2 is YFSETQ in the germline V gene. CDR3 length equals 14 residues. Trimming removed 9 bases from V and 0 bases from J, with 14 bases in between. The DNA of the CDR3 is TGCGCCACCGATCCGAGGGACAGCACAGATACGCAGTATTTT. It codes for CATDPRDSTDTQYF.

This chain joins TRBV12-3 or TRBV12-4 and TRBJ1-5; D uncertain. V was clipped by 6 bases and J by 3 bases, with 9 bases between them. The CDR3 extends over 13 amino acids. CDR3 residues: CASSPGLNQPQHF. The CDR3 DNA reads as TGTGCCAGCAGCCCGGGCCTCAATCAGCCCCAGCATTTT.

The chain joins TRBV7-2 to TRBJ2-4; possibly TRBD1 or TRBD2 for D (5 bases each). The germline gives CDR1 SGHTA, CDR2 FQGNSA. The CDR3 sequence is 15 residues long. Between the trimmed V and J ends, which lost 6 bases and 1 base, there was a span of 13 bases. The CDR3 region has the DNA TGTGCCAGCAGGGAGCCCGGGACGGCCAAAAACATTCAGTACTTC. Its protein is CASREPGTAKNIQYF.

The rearrangement uses TRBV7-9 and TRBJ1-6; D uncertain. V lost 4 bases and J lost 5, with 6 bases in between. Per germline, CDR1 SEHNR and CDR2 FQNEAQ (reference sequence). The CDR3 length is 13 residues. The DNA of the CDR3 is TGTGCCAGCAGCTCCCTGGATAATTCACCCCTCCACTTT. Its translation: CASSSLDNSPLHF.

The chain links TRBV14 to TRBJ2-3; D remains unclear. Trimming took 3 bases from V and 7 from J, leaving 11 bases between them. This CDR3 has 13 amino acids. The germline V gene encodes CDR1 SGHDN and CDR2 FVKESK. CDR3 loop: CASSHPGGNTQYF. As DNA, the CDR3 is TGTGCCAGCAGCCACCCAGGTGGAAATACGCAGTATTTT.

The rearrangement joins TRBV2 to TRBJ2-1, with 9 bases that match TRBD2. V trimming: 3 bases; J trimming: 6 bases; junction bases outside the gene matches: 12. Germline V lookup: CDR1 SNHLY, CDR2 FYNNEI. This CDR3 is built from 17 residues. The chain's CDR3 is CASSDQLFGGRANEQFF. For the CDR3, the DNA is TGTGCCAGCAGTGACCAACTCTTTGGCGGGAGGGCCAATGAGCAGTTCTTC.

The count of this clonotype is one. The J gene is TRBJ1-5, the V gene TRBV20-1; D gene ambiguous. V shed 4 bases and J shed 4 bases, with 14 bases lying between them. Germline values: CDR1 DFQATT, CDR2 SNEGSKA (reference sequence). CDR3 length: 14 amino acids. The CDR3, as DNA: TGCAGTGCTATTCATCTGGTGGAGAATCAGCCCCAGCATTTT. This encodes CSAIHLVENQPQHF.

J is TRBJ2-3 and V is TRBV7-9; tentatively, D is TRBD2 (8 bases). CDR1 and CDR2 (germline): SEHNR, FQNEAQ (reference sequence). With 4 bases removed from V and 5 bases from J, the gap between germline ends came to 19 bases. The CDR3 runs to 16 residues. CDR3 in amino acids: CASSSGGSGAGDTQYF. The CDR3 DNA reads as TGTGCCAGCAGCTCAGGGGGTAGCGGGGCTGGAGATACGCAGTATTTT.

This chain joins TRBV7-9 and TRBJ1-2; D might be TRBD1 (6 bases). The CDR3 runs to 12 residues. From germline, CDR1 is SEHNR and CDR2 FQNEAQ (reference sequence). The V and J ends lost 5 bases and 4 bases respectively, with 8 bases between them. CDR3 bases: TGTGCCAGCAGCACGACAGGCTATGGCTACACCTTC. Its translation is CASSTTGYGYTF.

The rearrangement links TRBV25-1 to TRBJ2-5; D may be TRBD2 (7 bases). V dropped 2 bases and J dropped 1 base, with 11 bases sitting between them. The CDR3 extends over 15 amino acids. Germline assignment: CDR1 MGHDK and CDR2 SYGVNS. The CDR3: CASSEGRGIQETQYF. The DNA of the CDR3 is TGTGCCAGCAGTGAAGGGAGGGGGATCCAAGAGACCCAGTACTTC.

The chain has TRBV4-1 and TRBJ2-1; 7 bases fit TRBD2. Germline values: CDR1 MGHRA, CDR2 YSYEKL. The length of the CDR3 is 15 residues. Trimming took 4 bases from V and 4 from J; bases not matched to a gene: 7. CDR3 sequence: CASSPLAVPYNEQFF. CDR3 coding DNA: TGCGCCAGCAGCCCCCTAGCGGTCCCATACAATGAGCAGTTCTTC.

A single count supports this clonotype. The chain uses TRBV27 and TRBJ1-5, with D possibly matching TRBD1 (5 bases). Trimming stripped 2 bases from V and 7 bases from J, with 9 bases between. This CDR3 has 13 residues. CDR1 and CDR2 (germline): MNHEY, SMNVEV (reference sequence). The CDR3 sequence is CASSLQGWQPQHF. The CDR3 nucleotides are TGTGCCAGCAGTTTACAGGGTTGGCAGCCCCAGCATTTT.

The V call is TRBV4-3, the J call TRBJ1-2; 8 nucleotides line up with TRBD1. The germline V gene has CDR1 LGHNA and CDR2 YSLEER. V was pared by 0 bases and J by 3 bases, with 6 bases of the junction left unmatched. The CDR3 extends over 16 amino acids. Written as DNA, the CDR3 is TGCGCCAGCAGCCAAGAGTTACCGGACAGGGACTATGGCTACACCTTC. This sequence encodes CASSQELPDRDYGYTF.

The rearrangement links TRBV5-1 to TRBJ2-3; no reliable D call. The V gene lost 0 bases and the J gene lost 1 base, with 12 bases spanning the gap. CDR1 SGHRS and CDR2 YFSETQ come from the germline V gene. This CDR3 has 16 residues. The CDR3 spells CASSLEGWTGTDTQYF. Written as DNA, the CDR3 is TGCGCCAGCAGCTTGGAAGGGTGGACGGGCACAGATACGCAGTATTTT.

The rearrangement uses TRBV19 and TRBJ1-5; 8 bases line up with TRBD1. This CDR3 contains 15 residues. Germline V lookup: CDR1 LNHDA, CDR2 SQIVND (reference sequence). After removal of 3 bases from V and 6 bases from J, the junction contained 7 bases not matched to a gene. CDR3 protein: CASSIQDRAGQPQHF. The CDR3 DNA reads TGTGCCAGTAGTATTCAGGACAGGGCGGGTCAGCCCCAGCATTTT.

The chain recombines TRBV7-2 with TRBJ2-2; D unresolved. Germline V CDR1 and CDR2: SGHTA, FQGNSA. Trimming took off 5 bases at V and 3 bases at J, with 7 bases between the two ends. The CDR3 length is 13 residues. CDR3 sequence: CASSLRHTGELFF. The CDR3 bases are TGTGCCAGCAGCCTCCGGCACACCGGGGAGCTGTTTTTT. Variable domain in full (rest from reference TRBV7-2 and TRBJ2-2): GAGVSQSPSNKVTEKGKDVELRCDPISGHTALYWYRQSLGQGLEFLIYFQGNSAPDKSGLPSDRFSAERTGGSVSTLTIQRTQQEDSAVYLCASSLRHTGELFFGEGSRLTVL.

This clonotype appeared a single time. V and J are TRBV5-1 and TRBJ2-1; perhaps TRBD1 as D (5 bases). The CDR3 totals 14 residues. Trimming shortened V by 0 bases and J by 6 bases, and 10 bases separated the two germline ends. CDR1 and CDR2 (germline): SGHRS, YFSETQ. The chain's CDR3 is CASSLDVDSNEQFF. The CDR3, as DNA: TGCGCCAGCAGCTTGGATGTCGACAGCAATGAGCAGTTCTTC.

The genes are TRBV6-6 and TRBJ2-7, with D possibly matching TRBD1 (5 bases). The V gene lost 0 bases and the J gene lost 0 bases, with 9 bases spanning the gap. The CDR3 sequence is 15 residues long. Germline lookup yields CDR1 MNHNY and CDR2 SVGAGI (reference sequence). The CDR3 loop is CASSYSETASYEQYF. The CDR3 nucleotides read TGTGCCAGCAGTTACTCTGAGACAGCCTCCTACGAGCAGTACTTC.

The chain recombines TRBV21-1 with TRBJ2-7. TRBV21-1 is marked as a pseudogene. The CDR3 has 11 amino acids. The chain's CDR3 is CASSNTYEQYF. CDR3 DNA: TGTGCCAGCAGCAATACCTACGAGCAGTACTTC.

Here the CDR3 reads CASNPAGTSGANVLTF. The CDR3 region has the DNA TGTGCCAGCAACCCCGCGGGGACCTCTGGGGCCAACGTCCTGACTTTC. V gene TRBV27 combines with J gene TRBJ2-6, with D perhaps TRBD2 (6 bases). Germline assignment: CDR1 MNHEY and CDR2 SMNVEV (reference sequence). This CDR3 has 16 residues. V was cut by 7 bases and J by 0 bases, with 13 bases left in between.

This clonotype was picked up a small number of times. The J gene is TRBJ2-5, the V gene TRBV20-1, with D possibly TRBD1 on 6 matching bases. V shed 5 bases and J shed 5 bases, with 18 bases lying between them. The CDR3 has 14 amino acids. Germline V gene lookup returns CDR1 DFQATT and CDR2 SNEGSKA (reference sequence). The chain's CDR3 is CSAQGQGLGETQYF. CDR3 sequence (DNA): TGCAGTGCTCAGGGTCAGGGGTTAGGGGAGACCCAGTACTTC.

Details on this clonotype: No conserved phenylalanine or tryptophan ends this CDR3, so it is likely a read error. The gene calls are TRBV27 and TRBJ2-7, with 7 bases identical to TRBD1. The CDR3 loop spans 15 amino acids. Trimming at V came to 6 bases and at J to 2 bases, leaving 10 bases not matched to a gene. The germline V gene has CDR1 MNHEY and CDR2 SMNVEV (reference sequence). In DNA form, the CDR3 reads TGTGCCAGCAGACTTAGACAGGGCCAAACCTACGAGCAGTACCTC. Its protein is CASRLRQGQTYEQYL.

This clonotype was found once. This sequence joins TRBV20-1 and TRBJ2-2; TRBD2 aligns across 8 bases. This CDR3 region has 15 residues. The junction had 8 bases not matched to a gene; V was cut back by 2 bases and J by 6 bases. Germline CDR1 and CDR2: DFQATT and SNEGSKA (reference sequence). The CDR3 loop is CSARPAGVFAGELFF. CDR3 bases: TGCAGTGCTAGACCAGCGGGGGTGTTCGCCGGGGAGCTGTTTTTT.